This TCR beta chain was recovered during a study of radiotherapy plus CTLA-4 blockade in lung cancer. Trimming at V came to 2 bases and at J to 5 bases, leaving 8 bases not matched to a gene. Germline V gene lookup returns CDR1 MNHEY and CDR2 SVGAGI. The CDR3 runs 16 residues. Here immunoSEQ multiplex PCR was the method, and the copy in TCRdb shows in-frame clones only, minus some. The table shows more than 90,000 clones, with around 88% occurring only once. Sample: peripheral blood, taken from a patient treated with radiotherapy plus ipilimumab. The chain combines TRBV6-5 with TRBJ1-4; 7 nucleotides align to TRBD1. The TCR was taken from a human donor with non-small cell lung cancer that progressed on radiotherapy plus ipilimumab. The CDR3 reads CASSYGGAGGNEKLFF. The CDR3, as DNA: TGTGCCAGCAGTTACGGCGGGGCAGGGGGGAATGAAAAACTGTTTTTT.